The rows below give T cell receptor beta chains drawn from one sample of a study of T cells in Graves' hyperthyroidism and ophthalmopathy. TCRdb re-called the multiplex PCR reads with MiXCR, one entry per CDR3 protein. The repertoire has more than 600,000 distinct CDR3 sequences, about 16% of them found once; the top ten carry approximately 8.4%. The sample comprised blood. The receptors were gathered from a man between 18 and 29 years old with Graves' hyperthyroidism. CDR3s include the opening cysteine and the closing phenylalanine or tryptophan. Fields, in order: D gene, J gene, V gene, clone size, CDR3 protein, CDR3 DNA. D genes are given only for firm matches. Part of the rows lack a size; the others show once, few, many or a class for expanded clones.

>NA|TRBJ2-5|TRBV12-3/TRBV12-4|many
CATSLTLSETQYF
TGTGCCACCTCTTTGACGTTGTCAGAGACCCAGTACTTC
>NA|TRBJ2-3|TRBV15|many
CATGEGSPTSSTDTQYF
TGTGCCACCGGGGAAGGGTCCCCAACCTCTAGCACAGATACGCAGTATTTT
>NA|TRBJ2-7|TRBV20-1|NA
CSARATGAYEQYF
TGCAGTGCTAGGGCAACGGGAGCCTACGAGCAGTACTTC
>NA|TRBJ2-3|TRBV12-5|many
CASAAQGNGAQMAQYF
TGTGCTAGTGCCGCACAGGGTAATGGCGCACAGATGGCGCAGTATTTT
>NA|TRBJ2-1|TRBV7-2|few
CASSRTPRDEQFF
TGTGCCAGCAGCCGGACCCCCCGGGATGAGCAGTTCTTC
>TRBD2|TRBJ2-7|TRBV6-1|many
CASSEWSGTSYEQYF
TGTGCCAGCAGTGAATGGAGCGGGACTTCCTACGAGCAGTACTTC
>NA|TRBJ1-4|TRBV27|NA
CASSSLGQGSEKLFF
TGTGCCAGCAGCTCCCTGGGGCAGGGAAGCGAAAAACTGTTTTTT
>NA|TRBJ1-2|TRBV27|many
CASSMGRNYGYTF
TGTGCCAGCAGTATGGGACGGAACTATGGCTACACCTTC
>NA|TRBJ1-1|TRBV28|NA
CASTLLGGTEAFF
TGTGCCAGCACCCTCCTAGGGGGAACTGAAGCTTTCTTT
>NA|TRBJ2-3|TRBV11-2|many
CASSLFDSTDTQYF
TGTGCCAGCAGCTTATTCGACTCCACAGATACGCAGTATTTT
>NA|TRBJ1-4|TRBV30|few
CAWNAGVTNEKLFF
TGTGCCTGGAACGCTGGGGTTACTAATGAAAAACTGTTTTTT
>NA|TRBJ2-3|TRBV18|many
CASSPRVADTDTQYF
TGTGCCAGCTCCCCTCGGGTAGCGGACACAGATACGCAGTATTTT
>NA|TRBJ2-5|TRBV18|few
CASSPSVEETQYF
TGTGCCAGCTCACCATCTGTAGAAGAGACCCAGTACTTC
>NA|TRBJ1-2|TRBV29-1|NA
CSVGPEPGYTF
TGCAGCGTTGGGCCGGAACCTGGCTACACCTTC